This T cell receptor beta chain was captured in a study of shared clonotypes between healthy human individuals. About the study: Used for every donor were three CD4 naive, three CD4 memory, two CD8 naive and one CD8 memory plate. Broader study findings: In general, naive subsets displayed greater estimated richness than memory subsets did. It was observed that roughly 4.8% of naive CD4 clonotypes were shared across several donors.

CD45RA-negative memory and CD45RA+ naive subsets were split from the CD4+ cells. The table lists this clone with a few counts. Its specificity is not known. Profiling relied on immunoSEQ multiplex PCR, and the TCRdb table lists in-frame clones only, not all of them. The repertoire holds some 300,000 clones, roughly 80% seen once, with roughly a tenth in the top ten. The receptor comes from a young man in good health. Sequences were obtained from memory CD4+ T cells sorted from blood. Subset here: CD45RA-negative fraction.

The CDR3 reads CASSVGTGFGTDTQYF. In DNA form, the CDR3 reads TGTGCCAGCAGCGTTGGGACAGGGTTCGGCACAGATACGCAGTATTTT. The gene calls are TRBV5-4 and TRBJ2-3; 9 bases are shared with TRBD1. V trimming: 4 bases; J trimming: 1 base; junction bases outside the gene matches: 7. The length of the CDR3 is 16 residues. Germline CDR1 is SGHNT and CDR2 is YYREEE (reference sequence).